The next 9 T cell receptor beta chains were all read from a single sample in a study of control samples from healthy donors and cancer patients. The table came from immunoSEQ multiplex PCR; TCRdb's copy has only in-frame clones and leaves some out. The sample yields over 85,000 clones, 92% seen once. The specimen was blood. These receptor sequences come from a young woman in good health.

This clone was seen only once. This chain links TRBV28 with TRBJ1-1; perhaps TRBD1 as D (5 bases). CDR1 MDHEN and CDR2 SYDVKM come from the germline V gene. Between the trimmed V and J ends, which lost 6 bases and 6 bases, there was a span of 14 bases. The CDR3 is 13 amino acids. CDR3 in DNA: TGTGCCAGCAGCCCGAAGTGGGGGGCTGAAGCTTTCTTT. Its protein is CASSPKWGAEAFF.

This clone was counted between two and nine times. This chain uses TRBV7-9 with TRBJ1-4; D unclear. The length of the CDR3 is 14 residues. Germline V CDR1 and CDR2: SEHNR, FQNEAQ (reference sequence). V lost 3 bases and J 4 bases, leaving 9 bases between the germline ends. The CDR3 is CASSFRQVNEKLFF. The CDR3 DNA is TGTGCCAGCAGCTTTCGGCAGGTTAATGAAAAACTGTTTTTT.

The chain employs TRBV5-1 and TRBJ1-5; D call uncertain. This CDR3 contains 14 residues. Germline V gene data show CDR1 as SGHRS and CDR2 as YFSETQ. Trimming stripped 1 base from V and 3 bases from J, with 8 bases between. The CDR3 spells CASSLNSDNQPQHF. The CDR3 DNA is TGCGCCAGCAGCTTGAACAGCGACAATCAGCCCCAGCATTTT.

As for this clone: This sample also contains other DNA sequences that code for the same CDR3. This chain uses TRBV7-2 with TRBJ2-7; D gene unclear. Trimming cost V 5 bases and J 1 base, with 6 bases left between them. The germline V gene has CDR1 SGHTA and CDR2 FQGNSA. The CDR3 consists of 12 residues. CDR3 residues: CASSPPSYEQYF. CDR3 DNA sequence: TGTGCCAGCAGCCCTCCATCCTACGAGCAGTACTTC.

This clone was recorded a few times. The chain has TRBV19 and TRBJ1-1; D might be TRBD1 (6 bases). Germline V lookup: CDR1 LNHDA, CDR2 SQIVND (reference sequence). The CDR3 length is 13 residues. The germline V and J ends were trimmed by 4 bases and 7 bases, with 13 bases remaining between them. CDR3 residues: CASSRIRDIEAFF. The CDR3 DNA reads TGTGCCAGTAGTAGGATCCGGGACATTGAAGCTTTCTTT.

This chain's CDR3 is CASSVSGWQGAEGVLFF. The CDR3 DNA reads as TGTGCCAGCAGTGTGTCGGGGTGGCAGGGGGCCGAGGGGGTTTTGTTTTTT. The chain combines TRBV6-1 with TRBJ1-4, with 8 bases matching TRBD1. Losses at the gene ends were 4 bases for V and 15 bases for J; bases not matched to a gene: 22. The germline V gene has CDR1 MNHNS and CDR2 SASEGT. This CDR3 is 17 amino acids long.

The V call is TRBV10-3, the J call TRBJ1-5; D is perhaps TRBD1 (5 bases). Germline CDR1 reads ENHRY; CDR2 reads SYGVKD. The CDR3 has 13 residues. V was shortened by 3 bases and J by 6 bases, with 9 bases between the two germline ends. CDR3 amino acids: CAISEGAGQPQHF. DNA of the CDR3: TGTGCCATCAGTGAAGGGGCAGGTCAGCCCCAGCATTTT.

The V and J genes are TRBV2 and TRBJ1-3; D unresolved. The CDR3 loop spans 11 amino acids. Looked up from germline, CDR1 is SNHLY and CDR2 is FYNNEI. V was pared by 4 bases and J by 6 bases, with 4 bases between. CDR3 amino acids: CASSVLNTIYF. The CDR3, as DNA: TGTGCCAGCAGTGTCTTAAACACCATATATTTT.

The chain uses TRBV24-1 and TRBJ1-5; tentative D call: TRBD1 (5 bases). This CDR3 has 14 residues. CDR1 is KGHDR and CDR2 is SFDVKD in the germline V gene. Trimming took off 3 bases at V and 5 bases at J, with 10 bases between the two ends. The CDR3 DNA is TGTGCCACCAGTGATCAACTGACAGATCAGCCCCAGCATTTT. Its translation: CATSDQLTDQPQHF.